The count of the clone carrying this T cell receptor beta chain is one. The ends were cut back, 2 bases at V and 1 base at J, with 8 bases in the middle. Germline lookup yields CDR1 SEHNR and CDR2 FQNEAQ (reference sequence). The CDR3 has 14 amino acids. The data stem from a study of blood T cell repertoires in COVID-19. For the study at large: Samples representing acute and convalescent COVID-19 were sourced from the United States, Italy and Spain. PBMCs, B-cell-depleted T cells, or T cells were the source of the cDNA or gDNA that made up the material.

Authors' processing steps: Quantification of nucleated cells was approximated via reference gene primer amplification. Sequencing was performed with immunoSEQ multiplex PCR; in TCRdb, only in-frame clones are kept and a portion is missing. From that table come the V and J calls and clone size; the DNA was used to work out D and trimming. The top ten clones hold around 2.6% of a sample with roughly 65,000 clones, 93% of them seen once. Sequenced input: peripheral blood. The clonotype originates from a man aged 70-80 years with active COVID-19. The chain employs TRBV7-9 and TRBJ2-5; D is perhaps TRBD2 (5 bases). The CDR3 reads CASSLTGIQETQYF. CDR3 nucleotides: TGTGCCAGCAGCTTAACGGGGATCCAAGAGACCCAGTACTTC.